This is a list of T cell receptor beta chains from one sample in a study of blood T cells in healthy people across ages. From the 5' RACE reads, TCRdb called clonotypes with MiXCR, one entry per CDR3 protein. The table shows roughly 680,000 distinct CDR3 sequences, with 52% occurring only once. Sequencing was carried out using blood. The receptors were gathered from a woman of 80 years or more in good health. The CDR3 runs from the conserved cysteine through the conserved F or W. Each record gives: J gene, clone size, D gene, V gene, CDR3 DNA, CDR3 protein. A D gene is named only where the DNA matches it firmly. The size entry is marked missing in some rows and otherwise reads once, few, many or a size class.

>TRBJ1-2|once|-|TRBV2
TGTGCCAGTCAGGACAGCCTTAACTATGGCTACACCTTC
CASQDSLNYGYTF
>TRBJ2-1|once|TRBD2|TRBV24-1
TGTGCCACCAGTGATTATACTAGCGGACACAATGAGCAGTTCTTC
CATSDYTSGHNEQFF
>TRBJ2-3|-|TRBD2|TRBV9
TGTGCCAGCAGCCCCCGTAATAGCGGGAGGGGCACGCAGTATTTT
CASSPRNSGRGTQYF
>TRBJ1-5|-|-|TRBV5-1
TGCGCCAGCAGGGACAAGAGACATAGCAATCAGCCCCAGCATTTT
CASRDKRHSNQPQHF
>TRBJ2-3|many|TRBD2|TRBV4-1
TGCGCCAGCAGCTCCCCGACTAGCGGGGCCGCTAGCACAGATACGCAGTATTTT
CASSSPTSGAASTDTQYF
>TRBJ2-7|-|-|TRBV7-2
TGTGCCAGCAGCTTCAGGAAGAGTAGCCCCTACGAGCAGTACTTC
CASSFRKSSPYEQYF
>TRBJ2-4|few|TRBD2|TRBV3-1
TGTGCCAGCAGCCAAGAGGTAGCGGGAGGGAAGATTCAGTACTTC
CASSQEVAGGKIQYF
>TRBJ1-1|-|TRBD1|TRBV2
TGTGCCAGCAGGGGGGACAGGCTGACTGAAGCTTTCTTT
CASRGDRLTEAFF
>TRBJ2-1|few|-|TRBV20-1
TGCAGTGCTAGAGACGAGGGGGGCCCCCTTTTTAATGAGCAGTTCTTC
CSARDEGGPLFNEQFF
>TRBJ2-3|-|TRBD1|TRBV27
TGTGCCAGCAGTTCAGGGACAGGGGGCTTTGTAGATACGCAGTATTTT
CASSSGTGGFVDTQYF
>TRBJ2-5|-|-|TRBV20-1
TGCAGTGCTAGTCCCCAAGAGACCCAGTACTTC
CSASPQETQYF